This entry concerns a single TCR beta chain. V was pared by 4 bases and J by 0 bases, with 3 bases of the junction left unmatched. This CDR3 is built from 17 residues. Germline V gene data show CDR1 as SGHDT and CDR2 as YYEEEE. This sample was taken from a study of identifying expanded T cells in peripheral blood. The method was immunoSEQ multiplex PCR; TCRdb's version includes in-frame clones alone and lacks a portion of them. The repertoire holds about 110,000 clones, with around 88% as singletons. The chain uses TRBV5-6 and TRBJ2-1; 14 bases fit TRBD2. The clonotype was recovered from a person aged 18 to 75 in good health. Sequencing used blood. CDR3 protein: CASSLTSGGVSYNEQFF. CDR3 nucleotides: TGTGCCAGCAGCCTGACTAGCGGGGGGGTCTCCTACAATGAGCAGTTCTTC.